Shown below are 21 T cell receptor beta chains from a single sample sequenced in a study of CD8+CD57+ T cells in acquired aplastic anemia. Genomic DNA served as template for TCR beta VDJ and CDR3 profiling. One entry per CDR3 protein results from TCRdb running MiXCR on the reads. The table includes 300,000 or so distinct CDR3 sequences, around 60% detected once. The source material was sorted CD4+, CD8+, or CD8+CD57+ T cells (not recorded which) from PBMCs. These TCRs come from a human donor with severe aplastic anemia or a healthy control (not recorded which).

This rearrangement joins TRBV11-2 to TRBJ1-2; 8 positions agree with TRBD1. CDR1 and CDR2 from the germline V gene are SGHAT and FQNNGV. The CDR3 is 15 amino acids. V gave up 4 bases and J gave up 2 bases; unmatched junction bases: 6. DNA of the CDR3: TGTGCCAGCAGCTCCCCGAGGACAGGGAACTATGGCTACACCTTC. Protein sequence: CASSSPRTGNYGYTF.

The CDR3 here is CASSLVPYNEQFF. The CDR3 DNA sequence: TGTGCCAGCAGCTTAGTCCCTTACAATGAGCAGTTCTTC. This rearrangement joins TRBV7-6 to TRBJ2-1, with D unresolved. Germline CDR1 SGHVS, CDR2 FNYEAQ. V was cut by 1 base and J by 4 bases, with 5 bases left in between. The CDR3 is 13 residues long.

The rearrangement uses TRBV9 and TRBJ1-2; 8 nucleotides line up with TRBD1. The CDR3 length is 15 residues. With V trimmed by 4 bases and J by 6 bases, 11 bases remained unmatched. Looked up from germline, CDR1 is SGDLS and CDR2 is YYNGEE. The CDR3 DNA reads TGTGCCAGCAGCCTAGAATGGACAGGGTGGGATGGCTACACCTTC. It is translated as CASSLEWTGWDGYTF.

The chain employs TRBV10-3 and TRBJ2-5; D is unclear. This CDR3 spans 14 amino acids. Per the germline V gene, CDR1 is ENHRY and CDR2 is SYGVKD. Between the trimmed V and J ends, which lost 6 bases and 2 bases, there was a span of 13 bases. The CDR3 bases are TGTGCCATCAGACAAGGACGGATACAAGAGACCCAGTACTTC. Translating it yields CAIRQGRIQETQYF.

V is TRBV7-3 and J is TRBJ2-7, with TRBD1 matching 8 bases. V trimming: 5 bases; J trimming: 3 bases; junction bases outside the gene matches: 9. The CDR3 consists of 15 residues. The germline gives CDR1 SGHTA, CDR2 FQGTGA. This CDR3 reads CASSPQGGQGYEQYF. The CDR3 DNA reads as TGTGCCAGCAGCCCGCAAGGCGGACAGGGCTACGAGCAGTACTTC. Using reference TRBV7-3 and TRBJ2-7 for the parts outside the CDR3, the full variable domain is GAGVSQTPSNKVTEKGKYVELRCDPISGHTALYWYRQSLGQGPEFLIYFQGTGAADDSGLPNDRFFAVRPEGSVSTLKIQRTERGDSAVYLCASSPQGGQGYEQYFGPGTRLTVT.

This clonotype came up once. V and J are TRBV7-9 and TRBJ2-3; D assignment may be TRBD1 or TRBD2 (5 bases each). The CDR3 spans 15 residues. The V gene lost 3 bases and the J gene lost 0 bases, with 10 bases spanning the gap. From germline, CDR1 is SEHNR and CDR2 FQNEAQ (reference sequence). The DNA of the CDR3 is TGTGCCAGCAGCTTGAGGGGTACTAGCACAGATACGCAGTATTTT. It encodes CASSLRGTSTDTQYF. The whole variable domain, filled in from reference TRBV7-9 and TRBJ2-3, reads DTGVSQNPRHKITKRGQNVTFRCDPISEHNRLYWYRQTLGQGPEFLTYFQNEAQLEKSRLLSDRFSAERPKGSFSTLEIQRTEQGDSAMYLCASSLRGTSTDTQYFGPGTRLTVL.

The CDR3 DNA follows: TGTGCCAGCAGTCATACTAGCGGGGGGACCTACGAGCAGTACTTC. Its protein is CASSHTSGGTYEQYF. V is TRBV7-8 and J is TRBJ2-7, with 12 bases fitting TRBD2. Germline V CDR1 and CDR2: SGHVS, FQNEAQ. With 6 bases clipped from V and 2 bases from J, the junction kept 5 bases outside the gene matches. This CDR3 region has 15 residues.

The chain is built from TRBV4-3 and TRBJ1-5; 7 bases agree with TRBD1. The V segment lost 0 bases and the J segment 6 bases; nucleotides outside the gene matches: 8. The CDR3 length is 16 residues. CDR1 and CDR2 from the germline V gene are LGHNA and YSLEER. Here the CDR3 DNA reads TGCGCCAGCAGCCAAGATCTAGGGGGCTATGCTCAGCCCCAGCATTTT. Translated: CASSQDLGGYAQPQHF.

The chain joins TRBV10-3 to TRBJ1-2; D possibly corresponds to TRBD1 (6 bases). Trimming shortened V by 5 bases and J by 3 bases, and 13 bases separated the two germline ends. This CDR3 spans 14 amino acids. CDR1 ENHRY and CDR2 SYGVKD come from the germline V gene. DNA of the CDR3: TGTGCCATCAGTCCTAGACAGGACCACTATGGCTACACCTTC. It is translated as CAISPRQDHYGYTF.

The chain has TRBV6-1 and TRBJ2-7; D ambiguous. V shed 4 bases and J shed 6 bases, with 13 bases lying between them. Per the germline V gene, CDR1 is MNHNS and CDR2 is SASEGT. The CDR3 loop spans 13 amino acids. CDR3 coding DNA: TGTGCCAGCAGTGGATGGGGAAAGTCCGAGCAGTACTTC. It specifies CASSGWGKSEQYF.

CDR3 sequence (DNA): TGCGCCAGCAGCAAGGGTGTTAGGGAGACCCAGTACTTC. This gives the protein CASSKGVRETQYF. The V and J genes are TRBV5-1 and TRBJ2-5; D ambiguous. CDR1 and CDR2 from the germline V gene are SGHRS and YFSETQ. CDR3 length equals 13 residues. The V end lost 4 bases, the J end lost 5 bases, and 12 bases lay between the germline ends.

Details on this clonotype: At one end the junction does not follow the germline gene, possibly because of a read error. The chain carries TRBV20-1 and TRBJ1-1; a weak D match, TRBD1 (6 bases). Germline CDR1 is DFQATT and CDR2 is SNEGSKA (reference sequence). The CDR3 contains 14 residues. The CDR3 spells CSATVDSLNIEAFF. In nucleotides, the CDR3 is TGCAGCGCTACCGTGGACAGCTTGAACATTGAAGCTTTCTTT.

The chain employs TRBV9 and TRBJ2-7; D is perhaps TRBD2 (6 bases). CDR1 is SGDLS and CDR2 is YYNGEE in the germline V gene. The CDR3 is 15 residues long. Deletions cut 0 bases from V and 2 bases from J, with 12 bases between. The CDR3 DNA reads TGTGCCAGCAGCGTAGGAGGTCTAGCGACCTACGAGCAGTACTTC. Translated, it gives CASSVGGLATYEQYF.

This chain uses TRBV7-9 with TRBJ1-2, with 7 bases fitting TRBD1. The V gene's germline CDR1 is SEHNR and CDR2 FQNEAQ (reference sequence). With 8 bases clipped from V and 7 bases from J, the junction kept 13 bases outside the gene matches. CDR3 size: 14 residues. CDR3 amino acids: CASGPGQALGGYTF. The CDR3 nucleotides are TGTGCCAGCGGCCCCGGACAGGCCCTAGGTGGCTACACCTTC.

For this clonotype: At one of its ends the junction is not consistent with the germline gene, which may arise from a read error. The gene calls are TRBV29-1 and TRBJ2-2; D is possibly TRBD2 (5 bases). The CDR3 is 17 residues long. CDR1 and CDR2 from the germline V gene are SQVTM and ANQGSEA. In DNA, the CDR3 is TGCAGCGTGGATAGGAAAGGGAGTTTTTCGAACACCGGGGAGCTGTTCTTT. This sequence encodes CSVDRKGSFSNTGELFF.

This rearrangement joins TRBV19 to TRBJ2-7; D is uncertain. Trimming left V 4 bases short and J 3 bases short, with 13 bases between. CDR3 length equals 14 residues. Germline assignment: CDR1 LNHDA and CDR2 SQIVND (reference sequence). The DNA of the CDR3 is TGTGCCAGTAGTAAGTGGGAAGGAGACTACGAGCAGTACTTC. Protein sequence: CASSKWEGDYEQYF.

The chain uses TRBV7-9 and TRBJ2-7; D is perhaps TRBD1 (6 bases). This CDR3 contains 15 residues. The V gene lost 5 bases and the J gene lost 2 bases, with 16 bases spanning the gap. From germline, CDR1 is SEHNR and CDR2 FQNEAQ (reference sequence). Written as DNA, the CDR3 is TGTGCCAGCAGCCCGGGTGACAGGACCACCTACGAGCAGTACTTC. It is translated as CASSPGDRTTYEQYF. The full variable domain, its missing parts supplied by reference TRBV7-9 and TRBJ2-7, is DTGVSQNPRHKITKRGQNVTFRCDPISEHNRLYWYRQTLGQGPEFLTYFQNEAQLEKSRLLSDRFSAERPKGSFSTLEIQRTEQGDSAMYLCASSPGDRTTYEQYFGPGTRLTVT.

A word on this clonotype: The missing conserved phenylalanine or tryptophan at the end of this CDR3 makes a read error likely. The DNA is left out, because the CDR3 cannot be placed on it with certainty; the CDR3 is given as TCRdb lists it. The V gene is TRBV5-6, the J gene TRBJ1-6. Inclusive of both ends, the CDR3 amounts to 9 amino acids. Germline V gives CDR1 SGHDT, CDR2 YYEEEE. The CDR3 here is CASSLLAND.

The chain combines TRBV15 with TRBJ2-5; perhaps D is TRBD1 or TRBD2 (5 bases each). The V end was cut by 4 bases, the J end by 5 bases, with 14 bases between. The CDR3 is made up of 14 amino acids. CDR1 and CDR2 from the germline V gene are LNHNV and YYDKDF (reference sequence). The CDR3 coding sequence is TGTGCCACCAGCACCGGGGCCTCAGGGGAGACCCAGTACTTC. This sequence encodes CATSTGASGETQYF.

This chain connects TRBV7-9 to TRBJ2-7; D is perhaps TRBD1 (6 bases). CDR3 length: 12 amino acids. Germline V lookup: CDR1 SEHNR, CDR2 FQNEAQ (reference sequence). Trimming pared 5 bases from V and 4 bases from J, leaving 9 bases between. CDR3 nucleotide sequence: TGTGCCAGCAGCGGGGACATATACGAGCAGTACTTC. This translates into CASSGDIYEQYF.

CDR3 loop: CASSQGTGNGYTF. CDR3 DNA sequence: TGTGCCAGCAGCCAAGGGACAGGGAATGGCTACACCTTC. The chain couples TRBV9 to TRBJ1-2; TRBD1 aligns across 9 bases. This CDR3 has 13 amino acids. Trimming at V came to 4 bases and at J to 6 bases, leaving 4 bases not matched to a gene. Germline CDR1 is SGDLS and CDR2 is YYNGEE.